This TCR beta chain was recovered during a study of T-cell memory formation after mild COVID-19 (TCRdb year 2021). Regarding the complete study: Most TCR sequence clusters were specific to one of the two donors. In a couple of donors, T-cell clones that expanded and contracted after mild COVID-19 were followed by sequencing TCRalpha and TCRbeta repertoires longitudinally. Two young, previously healthy adult volunteers made up the cohort, one male and one female. General findings and caveats noted by the study authors: Contracting CD4+ clones were found mainly in CM and EM memory subsets, while CD8+ clones were enriched in EMRA. Only a couple of mild cases were covered by the study, and larger cohorts that include severe cases with pre-infection samples were considered necessary. The second-wave clones that peaked on day 37 were not confirmed to be SARS-CoV-2 specific. Balanced CD4/CD8 phenotypes were observed for clones contracting from day 15 to 85, whereas a bias towards CD4+ was observed for a second wave of clones expanding from day 15 to 37. Some responding clones were detected in pre-infection memory, suggesting pre-existing cross-reactive memory T cells joined the SARS-CoV-2 response.

TCRdb names Illumina NovaSeq 6000 as the instrument used. TCRalpha and TCRbeta cDNA libraries were built by 5'RACE with constant-segment primers, adding sample barcodes and unique molecular identifiers. RNA was extracted from every sample with Trizol reagent. Libraries were amplified in two PCR steps, with a second sample barcode and Illumina TruSeq adapters added in the second step. The libraries were sequenced on an Illumina NovaSeq using 2 x 150 bp paired-end reads. In the authors' own workflow: Reads were demultiplexed and collapsed into UMI-guided consensus sequences with migec v1.2.7. Using mixcr v2.1.11, UMI consensuses were aligned to TRA and TRB V and J templates and then assembled into clonotypes. Expanded or contracted clonotypes were those called significant by both edgeR and NoisET, with noise models trained on biological replicates. For edgeR calls, the cutoffs were a false discovery rate-adjusted p below 0.01 and a log2 fold-change threshold of 1. PCA with hierarchical clustering of max-normalized trajectories of the 1000 most abundant clonotypes was used as exploratory dynamics analysis. Separately sequenced CD4+ and CD8+ repertoires were used to assign the CD4 or CD8 phenotype of responding clones. The public reads were reprocessed in TCRdb via fastp at Q25 and MiXCR, keeping in-frame beta chains. Each entry merges the rows of one CDR3 protein and shows their most common DNA and genes. TCRdb's processing, not the study's, gives the V and J calls here. The table for this sample lists roughly 480,000 distinct CDR3 sequences; approximately 25% of them were counted only once. The ten largest clones capture under 15% of the sample.

PBMCs were isolated by Ficoll-Paque density gradient centrifugation. V has 1 base trimmed and J has 6 bases trimmed; junction bases matching no gene number 4. The CDR3 has 15 amino acids, counting the end cysteine and phenylalanine. The kept DNA is CDR3 alone, 45 bases in frame from the first base. The germline V gene gives CDR1 as LGHNA and CDR2 as YSLEER. Notes on this clonotype: Its antigen is not yet known. Base qualities are not recorded, but no much larger clone differs from it by a single base.

The V and J genes are TRBV4-3 and TRBJ2-2; TRBD1 aligns with 8 central bases. The clonotype comes from an adult woman who had mild COVID-19 (a few samples of this study predate the infection). The sample titles of this study are shuffled in the database, so cell type and time point are left out; the donor was told from shared clones. Sequencing was carried out using PBMCs or a T cell subset sorted from them (not recorded which). The CDR3 sequence is CASSQVQGAAGELFF. The DNA reads as follows: TGCGCCAGCAGCCAAGTCCAGGGGGCCGCCGGGGAGCTGTTTTTT.